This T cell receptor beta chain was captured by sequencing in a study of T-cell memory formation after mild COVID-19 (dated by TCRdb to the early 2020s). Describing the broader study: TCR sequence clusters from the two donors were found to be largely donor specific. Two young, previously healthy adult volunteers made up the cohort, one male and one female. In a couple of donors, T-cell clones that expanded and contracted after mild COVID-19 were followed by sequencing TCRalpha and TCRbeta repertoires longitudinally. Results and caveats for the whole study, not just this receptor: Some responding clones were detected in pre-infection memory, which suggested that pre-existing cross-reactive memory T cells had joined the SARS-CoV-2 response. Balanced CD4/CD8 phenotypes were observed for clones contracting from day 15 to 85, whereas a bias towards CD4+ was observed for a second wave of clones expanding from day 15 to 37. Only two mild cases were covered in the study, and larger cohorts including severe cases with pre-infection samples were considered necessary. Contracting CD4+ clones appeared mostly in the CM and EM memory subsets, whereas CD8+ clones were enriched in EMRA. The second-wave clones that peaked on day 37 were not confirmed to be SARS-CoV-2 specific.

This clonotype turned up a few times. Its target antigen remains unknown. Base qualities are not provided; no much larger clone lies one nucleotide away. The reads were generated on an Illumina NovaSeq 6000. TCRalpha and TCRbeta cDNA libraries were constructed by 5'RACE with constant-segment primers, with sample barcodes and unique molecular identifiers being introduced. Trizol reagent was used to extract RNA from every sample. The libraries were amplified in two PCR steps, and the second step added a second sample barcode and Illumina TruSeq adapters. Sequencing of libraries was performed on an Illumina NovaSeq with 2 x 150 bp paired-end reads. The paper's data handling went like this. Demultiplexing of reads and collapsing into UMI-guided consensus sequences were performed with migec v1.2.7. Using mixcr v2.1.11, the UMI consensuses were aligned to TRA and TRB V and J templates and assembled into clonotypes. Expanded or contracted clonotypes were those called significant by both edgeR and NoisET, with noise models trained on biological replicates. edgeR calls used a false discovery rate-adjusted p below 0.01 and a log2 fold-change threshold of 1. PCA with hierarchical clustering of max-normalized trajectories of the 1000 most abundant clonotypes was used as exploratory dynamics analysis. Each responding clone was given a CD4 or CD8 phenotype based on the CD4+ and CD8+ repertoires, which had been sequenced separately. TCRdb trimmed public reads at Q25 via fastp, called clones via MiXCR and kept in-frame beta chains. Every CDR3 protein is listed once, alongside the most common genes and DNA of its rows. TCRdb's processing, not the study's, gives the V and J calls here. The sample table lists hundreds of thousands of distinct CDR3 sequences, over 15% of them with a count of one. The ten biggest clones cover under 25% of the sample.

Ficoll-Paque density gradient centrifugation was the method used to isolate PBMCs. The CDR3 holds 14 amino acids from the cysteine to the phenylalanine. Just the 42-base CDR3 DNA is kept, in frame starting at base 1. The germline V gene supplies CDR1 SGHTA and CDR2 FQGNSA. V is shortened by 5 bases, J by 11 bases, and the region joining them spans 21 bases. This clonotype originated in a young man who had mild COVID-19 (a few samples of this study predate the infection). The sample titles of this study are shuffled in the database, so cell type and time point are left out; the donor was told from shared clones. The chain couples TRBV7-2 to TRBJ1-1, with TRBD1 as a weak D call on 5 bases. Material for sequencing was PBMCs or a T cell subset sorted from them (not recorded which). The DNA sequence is TGTGCCAGCAGCCCCGGTGGAGAGGGGAGGATCGCTTTCTTT. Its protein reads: CASSPGGEGRIAFF.